A single sample gave rise to the 28 T cell receptor beta chains below, sequenced in a study of T cells after yellow fever vaccination. TCRdb reanalysed the 5' RACE reads using MiXCR and keeps one entry per CDR3 protein. This sample has 600,000 to 750,000 distinct CDR3 sequences, with 9% to 15% found just once. This material consisted of PBMCs, taken on the day of the yellow fever booster vaccination. The receptor set was obtained from a man aged 25 to 40 who received the YFV17D yellow fever vaccine.

This clonotype was observed a few times. One end of the junction varies from germline; a read error may be responsible. J is TRBJ2-5 and V is TRBV20-1, with 8 bases lining up with TRBD1. This CDR3 comprises 16 residues. The V gene's germline CDR1 is DFQATT and CDR2 SNEGSKA (reference sequence). In nucleotides, the CDR3 is TGCAGGGCTAGCCCCTGGCAGGGGGCGTCTGCAGAGACCCAGTACTTC. As protein: CRASPWQGASAETQYF.

V gene TRBV7-2 combines with J gene TRBJ2-7; 11 bases match TRBD2. Germline V CDR1 and CDR2: SGHTA, FQGNSA. V lost 4 bases to trimming and J lost 2 bases; unmatched junction nucleotides: 4. CDR3 length equals 15 residues. CDR3 protein: CASSSGLAVAYEQYF. CDR3 sequence (DNA): TGTGCCAGCAGCTCGGGACTAGCGGTCGCCTACGAGCAGTACTTC.

This clonotype was picked up a small number of times. The chain is built from TRBV29-1 and TRBJ2-7, with TRBD2 as a possible D gene (6 bases). Germline-derived CDR1 and CDR2 are SQVTM and ANQGSEA. The V end lost 7 bases, the J end lost 6 bases, and 16 bases lay between the germline ends. The CDR3 length is 12 residues. CDR3: CSAMGGGSEQYF. CDR3 sequence (DNA): TGCAGCGCCATGGGGGGAGGTAGCGAGCAGTACTTC.

CDR3 coding DNA: TGCGCCAGCACTAGCGGGGTTTCTGAGCAGTTCTTC. Protein sequence: CASTSGVSEQFF. This chain connects TRBV5-1 to TRBJ2-1; 9 bases fit TRBD2. Germline loops: CDR1 SGHRS, CDR2 YFSETQ. CDR3 size: 12 residues. The V gene end was trimmed by 6 bases and the J gene end by 9 bases; junction bases not matched to a gene: 4.

There are a few counts of this clonotype. The rearrangement links TRBV5-1 to TRBJ2-5; D may be TRBD1 (6 bases). The germline CDR1 and CDR2 sequences are SGHRS and YFSETQ. The CDR3 has 14 amino acids. V was shortened by 7 bases and J by 1 base, with 14 bases between the two germline ends. The CDR3 bases are TGCGCCAGCCATACTGACAGGATCCAAGAGACCCAGTACTTC. Translating it yields CASHTDRIQETQYF.

This clonotype was detected ten times or more. This CDR3 is CASTLTGGSVTDTQYF. For the CDR3, the DNA is TGCGCCAGCACCCTGACTGGCGGGAGTGTCACAGATACGCAGTATTTT. The V gene is TRBV5-1, the J gene TRBJ2-3; 7 bases are shared with TRBD2. CDR1 and CDR2 from the germline V gene are SGHRS and YFSETQ. Unmatched junction bases numbered 12, after V lost 6 bases and J lost 2 bases. The CDR3 runs to 16 residues. Together with reference TRBV5-1 and TRBJ2-3, the CDR3 gives the full variable domain: KAGVTQTPRYLIKTRGQQVTLSCSPISGHRSVSWYQQTPGQGLQFLFEYFSETQRNKGNFPGRFSGRQFSNSRSEMNVSTLELGDSALYLCASTLTGGSVTDTQYFGPGTRLTVL.

The sample holds a few counts of this clonotype. The rearrangement joins TRBV7-3 to TRBJ1-1; D ambiguous. Per germline, CDR1 SGHTA and CDR2 FQGTGA. V lost 1 base and J lost 7, with 13 bases in between. CDR3 length equals 14 residues. The CDR3, as DNA: TGTGCCAGCAGCTTAAGTGGAAGTACAATTGAAGCTTTCTTT. It codes for CASSLSGSTIEAFF. The full variable domain, completed using reference TRBV7-3 and TRBJ1-1, is GAGVSQTPSNKVTEKGKYVELRCDPISGHTALYWYRQSLGQGPEFLIYFQGTGAADDSGLPNDRFFAVRPEGSVSTLKIQRTERGDSAVYLCASSLSGSTIEAFFGQGTRLTVV.

In its sample, this clonotype was seen a few times. The CDR3 nucleotides are TGCAGTGTCGCGATACAGGGGAGTGGCTACACCTTC. Its protein product is CSVAIQGSGYTF. The chain uses TRBV20-1 and TRBJ1-2; 7 bases align to TRBD1. CDR1 DFQATT and CDR2 SNEGSKA come from the germline V gene (reference sequence). V lost 7 bases, J lost 7 bases, and 9 bases stayed unmatched. The CDR3 totals 12 residues.

The genes are TRBV5-4 and TRBJ2-2, with D perhaps matching TRBD1 (6 bases). V gave up 7 bases and J gave up 1 base, with 14 bases separating them. Per germline, CDR1 SGHNT and CDR2 YYREEE (reference sequence). The CDR3 runs to 15 residues. The CDR3 loop reads CASRIGTRNTGELFF. DNA for the CDR3: TGTGCCAGCCGAATCGGGACACGGAACACCGGGGAGCTGTTTTTT.

J is TRBJ2-7 and V is TRBV18; D remains unclear. CDR3 length: 12 amino acids. The germline gives CDR1 KGHSH, CDR2 LQKENI. Trimming pared 5 bases from V and 4 bases from J, leaving 9 bases between. The CDR3 bases are TGTGCCAGCTCAAAGACTGATTACGAGCAGTACTTC. This gives the protein CASSKTDYEQYF. The full variable domain, completed using reference TRBV18 and TRBJ2-7, is NAGVMQNPRHLVRRRGQEARLRCSPMKGHSHVYWYRQLPEEGLKFMVYLQKENIIDESGMPKERFSAEFPKEGPSILRIQQVVRGDSAAYFCASSKTDYEQYFGPGTRLTVT.

This clonotype came up a few times. The CDR3 loop reads CASSSPQGRTDTQYF. For the CDR3, the DNA is TGTGCCAGCAGCTCACCTCAGGGGCGGACAGATACGCAGTATTTT. The chain carries TRBV7-8 and TRBJ2-3; TRBD1 is a possible D gene (6 bases). CDR1 and CDR2 (germline): SGHVS, FQNEAQ. The CDR3 loop spans 15 amino acids. The V and J ends lost 4 bases and 3 bases respectively, with 14 bases between them. The full variable domain, in which reference TRBV7-8 and TRBJ2-3 provide the parts outside the CDR3, is GAGVSQSPRYKVAKRGQDVALRCDPISGHVSLFWYQQALGQGPEFLTYFQNEAQLDKSGLPSDRFFAERPEGSVSTLKIQRTQQEDSAVYLCASSSPQGRTDTQYFGPGTRLTVL.

This clonotype was found many times. The chain combines TRBV5-5 with TRBJ2-1; 8 bases are shared with TRBD1. The CDR3 is 14 amino acids. V dropped 3 bases and J dropped 9; count of bases not matched to a gene: 8. Germline values: CDR1 SGHKS, CDR2 YYEKEE (reference sequence). The CDR3 bases are TGTGCCAGCAGCTGGGGGACAGGCGGGCTTGAGCAGTTCTTC. It codes for CASSWGTGGLEQFF.

For this clonotype: Given a much more abundant clone one base away, this may be a read error. The CDR3 DNA is TGTGCCAGCAGTATCTCTGGAAACACCATATATTTT. This gives the protein CASSISGNTIYF. The V gene is TRBV28, the J gene TRBJ1-3; D gene unclear. Looked up from germline, CDR1 is MDHEN and CDR2 is SYDVKM. Trimming left V 5 bases short and J 0 bases short, with 2 bases between. CDR3 length: 12 amino acids.

The rearrangement uses TRBV3-1 and TRBJ2-3, with TRBD2 identical over 14 bases. V was pared by 1 base and J by 4 bases, with 7 bases of the junction left unmatched. From germline, CDR1 is LGHDT and CDR2 YNNKEL (reference sequence). This CDR3 comprises 18 residues. The CDR3 spells CASSQGGLAGVGPDTQYF. CDR3 bases: TGTGCCAGCAGCCAAGGGGGACTAGCGGGAGTAGGCCCAGATACGCAGTATTTT.

This clonotype was counted only a few times. The rearrangement joins TRBV2 to TRBJ2-2, with 7 nucleotides matching TRBD2. The CDR3 contains 13 residues. The V segment lost 8 bases and the J segment 8 bases; nucleotides outside the gene matches: 8. CDR1 SNHLY and CDR2 FYNNEI come from the germline V gene. For the CDR3, the DNA is TGTGCCAGCGGGAGGGATGGGGGAGGGGAGCTGTTTTTT. This translates into CASGRDGGGELFF.

This clonotype has at least ten counts. V and J are TRBV20-1 and TRBJ2-1; 10 nucleotides line up with TRBD2. CDR1 and CDR2 (germline): DFQATT, SNEGSKA (reference sequence). The CDR3 extends over 15 amino acids. V shed 2 bases and J 2 bases; nucleotides not matched to a gene: 3. CDR3 sequence: CSARPSGRAYNEQFF. The CDR3 nucleotides are TGCAGTGCTAGACCAAGCGGGAGGGCCTACAATGAGCAGTTCTTC.

This clonotype was observed a handful of times. An end of the junction differs from the germline gene, which may be a read error. The V and J genes are TRBV7-2 and TRBJ1-1; D is uncertain. CDR1 and CDR2 (germline): SGHTA, FQGNSA. The CDR3 runs to 15 residues. This chain's CDR3 is CASSLGWTENNEAFF. For the CDR3, the DNA is TGTGCCAGCAGCTTGGGTTGGACGGAAAACAATGAAGCTTTCTTT.

This clonotype was counted a few times. Written as DNA, the CDR3 is TGCAGTGCTAGAGATCATCCTAGCACAGATACGCAGTATTTT. Protein product: CSARDHPSTDTQYF. This chain connects TRBV20-1 to TRBJ2-3; D is ambiguous. The germline CDR1 and CDR2 sequences are DFQATT and SNEGSKA (reference sequence). The CDR3 is 14 residues long. V was trimmed by 0 bases and J by 0 bases, leaving 7 bases between them.

This clonotype came up a few times. This sequence joins TRBV7-9 and TRBJ2-2, with 11 nucleotides matching TRBD2. This CDR3 has 16 amino acids. V was pared by 5 bases and J by 11 bases, with 13 bases of the junction left unmatched. CDR1 and CDR2 from the germline V gene are SEHNR and FQNEAQ (reference sequence). The CDR3 here is CASSPRLAGLISELFF. CDR3 sequence (DNA): TGTGCCAGCAGCCCGCGACTAGCGGGATTGATTTCAGAGCTGTTTTTT.

V and J are TRBV12-3 or TRBV12-4 and TRBJ2-3; possible D gene TRBD2, 5 bases. The CDR3 spans 14 residues. With 2 bases removed from V and 3 bases from J, the gap between germline ends came to 9 bases. CDR3 amino acids: CASSLRGRTDTQYF. The DNA of the CDR3 is TGTGCCAGCAGTTTACGGGGAAGGACAGATACGCAGTATTTT.

This clonotype has only a few counts. The CDR3 nucleotides are TGTGCCACCAGCAGACAGACAGATACGCAGTATTTT. Amino acids: CATSRQTDTQYF. The rearrangement uses TRBV15 and TRBJ2-3; D not resolved. Germline V gives CDR1 LNHNV, CDR2 YYDKDF (reference sequence). The V end was cut by 2 bases, the J end by 3 bases, with 3 bases between. This CDR3 is 12 amino acids long.

CDR3 residues: CASSFPPVGGGLVCNQPQHF. The CDR3 DNA is TGTGCCAGCAGTTTTCCACCTGTGGGCGGAGGGTTGGTGTGCAATCAGCCCCAGCATTTT. The chain couples TRBV9 to TRBJ1-5; D not resolved. Germline V gene sequence: CDR1 SGDLS, CDR2 YYNGEE. This CDR3 is 20 amino acids long. The V gene lost 5 bases and the J gene lost 2 bases, with 29 bases spanning the gap.

CDR3 protein: CASSLYGGPSYEQYF. The CDR3, as DNA: TGTGCCAGCAGTTTATACGGAGGGCCCTCCTACGAGCAGTACTTC. This sequence joins TRBV28 and TRBJ2-7; D might be TRBD2 (6 bases). In germline, CDR1 is MDHEN, CDR2 SYDVKM. V was pared by 1 base and J by 0 bases, with 10 bases between. This CDR3 is 15 amino acids long.

The chain combines TRBV20-1 with TRBJ2-3; D unresolved. The V gene's germline CDR1 is DFQATT and CDR2 SNEGSKA (reference sequence). With 6 bases removed from V and 11 bases from J, the gap between germline ends came to 12 bases. The CDR3 loop spans 10 amino acids. The CDR3 here is CSAAEARQYF. The CDR3 nucleotides are TGCAGTGCCGCCGAAGCCAGGCAGTATTTT.

V and J are TRBV28 and TRBJ2-1, with TRBD2 matching 13 bases. From germline, CDR1 is MDHEN and CDR2 SYDVKM. V shed 4 bases, J shed 2 bases, and the junction held 8 bases outside the gene matches. The CDR3 covers 18 residues. CDR3 in DNA: TGTGCCAGCAGTTCGACTAGCGGGAGGCGGATTGCCTACAATGAGCAGTTCTTC. Its translation is CASSSTSGRRIAYNEQFF.

The J gene is TRBJ2-2, the V gene TRBV4-3; D ambiguous. Germline V gene data show CDR1 as LGHNA and CDR2 as YSLEER. Trimming left V 1 base short and J 6 bases short, with 15 bases between. The CDR3 is made up of 16 amino acids. The CDR3 DNA follows: TGCGCCAGCAGCCAAGGAATTTGGGAAAGGCCCGGGGAGCTGTTTTTT. Encoded protein: CASSQGIWERPGELFF.

The J gene is TRBJ2-1, the V gene TRBV5-1, with D tentatively TRBD1 (6 bases). CDR3 size: 14 residues. Germline V gene data show CDR1 as SGHRS and CDR2 as YFSETQ. Trimming stripped 2 bases from V and 8 bases from J, with 14 bases between. The CDR3 DNA is TGCGCCAGCAGCTTCCAGGGGATTATCCATGAGCAGTTCTTC. This gives the protein CASSFQGIIHEQFF.

This clonotype was detected many times. The chain has TRBV7-2 and TRBJ2-7, with 9 bases aligning to TRBD2. The CDR3 spans 15 residues. Germline CDR1 reads SGHTA; CDR2 reads FQGNSA. The trim removed 1 base at V and 2 bases at J, leaving 3 bases unmatched. The CDR3 nucleotides are TGTGCCAGCAGCTTAGATGTAGCGGGAGCCTACGAGCAGTACTTC. This sequence encodes CASSLDVAGAYEQYF.